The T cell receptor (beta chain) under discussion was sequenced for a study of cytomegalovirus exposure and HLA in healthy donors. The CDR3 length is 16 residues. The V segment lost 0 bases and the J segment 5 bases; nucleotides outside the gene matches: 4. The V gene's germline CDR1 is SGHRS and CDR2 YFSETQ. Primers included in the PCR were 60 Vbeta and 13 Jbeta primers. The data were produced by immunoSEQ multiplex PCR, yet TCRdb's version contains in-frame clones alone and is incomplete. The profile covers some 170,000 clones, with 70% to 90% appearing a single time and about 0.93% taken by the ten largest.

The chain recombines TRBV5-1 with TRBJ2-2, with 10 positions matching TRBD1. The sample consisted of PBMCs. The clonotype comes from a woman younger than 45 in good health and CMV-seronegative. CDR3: CASSLVDRGRTGELFF. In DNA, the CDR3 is TGCGCCAGCAGCTTGGTCGACAGGGGGCGGACCGGGGAGCTGTTTTTT.